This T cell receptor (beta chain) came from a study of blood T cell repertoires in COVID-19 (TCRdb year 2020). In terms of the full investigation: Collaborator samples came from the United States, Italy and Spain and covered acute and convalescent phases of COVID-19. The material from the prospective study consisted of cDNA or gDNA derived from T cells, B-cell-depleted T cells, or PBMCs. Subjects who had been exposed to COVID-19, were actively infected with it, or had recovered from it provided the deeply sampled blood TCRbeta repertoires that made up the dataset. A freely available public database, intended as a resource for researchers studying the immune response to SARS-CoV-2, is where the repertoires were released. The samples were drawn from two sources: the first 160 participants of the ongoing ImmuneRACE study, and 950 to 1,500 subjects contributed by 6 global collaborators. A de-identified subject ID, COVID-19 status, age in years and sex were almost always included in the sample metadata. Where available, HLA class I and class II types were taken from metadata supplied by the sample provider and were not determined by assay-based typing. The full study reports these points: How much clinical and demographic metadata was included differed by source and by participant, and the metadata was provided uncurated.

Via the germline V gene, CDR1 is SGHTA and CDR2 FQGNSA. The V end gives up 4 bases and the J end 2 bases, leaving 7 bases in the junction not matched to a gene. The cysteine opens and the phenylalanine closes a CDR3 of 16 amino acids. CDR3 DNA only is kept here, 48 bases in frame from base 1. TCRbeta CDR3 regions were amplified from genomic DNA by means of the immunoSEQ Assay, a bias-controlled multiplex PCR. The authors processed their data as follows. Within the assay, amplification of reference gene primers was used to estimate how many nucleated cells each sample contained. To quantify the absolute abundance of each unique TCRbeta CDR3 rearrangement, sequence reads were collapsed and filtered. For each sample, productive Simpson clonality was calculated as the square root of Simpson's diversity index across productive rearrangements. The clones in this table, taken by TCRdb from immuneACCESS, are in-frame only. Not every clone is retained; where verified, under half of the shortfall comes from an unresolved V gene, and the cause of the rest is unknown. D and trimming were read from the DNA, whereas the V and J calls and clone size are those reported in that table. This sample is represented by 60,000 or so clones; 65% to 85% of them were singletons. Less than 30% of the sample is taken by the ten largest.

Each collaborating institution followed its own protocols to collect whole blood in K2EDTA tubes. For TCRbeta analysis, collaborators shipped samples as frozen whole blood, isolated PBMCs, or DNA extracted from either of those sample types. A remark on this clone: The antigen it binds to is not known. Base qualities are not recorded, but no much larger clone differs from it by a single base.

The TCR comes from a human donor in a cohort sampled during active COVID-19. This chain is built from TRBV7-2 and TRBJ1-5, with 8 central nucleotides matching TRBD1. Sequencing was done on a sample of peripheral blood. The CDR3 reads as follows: CASSSAGGRGNQPQHF. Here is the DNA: TGTGCCAGCAGCTCAGCAGGGGGCCGCGGCAATCAGCCCCAGCATTTT.